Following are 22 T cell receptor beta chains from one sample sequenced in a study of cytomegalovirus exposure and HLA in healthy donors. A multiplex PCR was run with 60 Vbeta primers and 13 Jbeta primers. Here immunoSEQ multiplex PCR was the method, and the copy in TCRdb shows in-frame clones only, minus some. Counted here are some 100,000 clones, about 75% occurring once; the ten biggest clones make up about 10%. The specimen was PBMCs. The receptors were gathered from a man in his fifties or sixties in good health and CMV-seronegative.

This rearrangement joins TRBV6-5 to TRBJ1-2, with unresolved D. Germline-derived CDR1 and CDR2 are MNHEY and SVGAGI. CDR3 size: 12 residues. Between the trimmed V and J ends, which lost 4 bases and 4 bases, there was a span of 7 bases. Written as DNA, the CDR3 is TGTGCCAGCAGTTCCAGTGCCTATGGCTACACCTTC. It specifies CASSSSAYGYTF.

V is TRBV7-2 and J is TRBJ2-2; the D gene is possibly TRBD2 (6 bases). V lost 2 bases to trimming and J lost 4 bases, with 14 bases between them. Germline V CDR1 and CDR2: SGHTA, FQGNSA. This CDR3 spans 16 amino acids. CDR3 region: CASSLWGAGGTGELFF. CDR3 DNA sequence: TGTGCCAGCAGCTTATGGGGAGCGGGCGGCACCGGGGAGCTGTTTTTT. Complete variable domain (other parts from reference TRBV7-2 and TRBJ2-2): GAGVSQSPSNKVTEKGKDVELRCDPISGHTALYWYRQSLGQGLEFLIYFQGNSAPDKSGLPSDRFSAERTGGSVSTLTIQRTQQEDSAVYLCASSLWGAGGTGELFFGEGSRLTVL.

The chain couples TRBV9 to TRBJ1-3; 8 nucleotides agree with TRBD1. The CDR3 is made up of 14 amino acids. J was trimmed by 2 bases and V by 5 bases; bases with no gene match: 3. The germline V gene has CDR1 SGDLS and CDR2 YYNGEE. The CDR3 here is CASSVDRAGNTIYF. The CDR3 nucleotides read TGTGCCAGCAGTGTGGACAGGGCTGGAAACACCATATATTTT.

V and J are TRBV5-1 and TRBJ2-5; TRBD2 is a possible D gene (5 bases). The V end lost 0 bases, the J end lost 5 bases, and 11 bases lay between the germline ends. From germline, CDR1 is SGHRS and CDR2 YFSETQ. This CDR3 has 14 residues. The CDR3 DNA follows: TGCGCCAGCAGCTTGGGGCTAGCCGCGGAGACCCAGTACTTC. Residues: CASSLGLAAETQYF.

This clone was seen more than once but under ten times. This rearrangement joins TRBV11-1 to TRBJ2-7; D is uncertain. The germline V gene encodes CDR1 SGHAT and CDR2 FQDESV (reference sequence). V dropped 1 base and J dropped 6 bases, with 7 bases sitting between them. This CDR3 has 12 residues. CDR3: CASSLGRSEQYF. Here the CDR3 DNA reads TGTGCCAGCAGCTTAGGTCGTTCCGAGCAGTACTTC.

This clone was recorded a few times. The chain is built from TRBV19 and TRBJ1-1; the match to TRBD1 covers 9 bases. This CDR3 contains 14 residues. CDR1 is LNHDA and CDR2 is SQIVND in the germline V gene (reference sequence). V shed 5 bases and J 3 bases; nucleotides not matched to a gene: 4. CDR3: CASSAGTGHTEAFF. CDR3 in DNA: TGTGCCAGTAGTGCAGGGACAGGGCACACTGAAGCTTTCTTT.

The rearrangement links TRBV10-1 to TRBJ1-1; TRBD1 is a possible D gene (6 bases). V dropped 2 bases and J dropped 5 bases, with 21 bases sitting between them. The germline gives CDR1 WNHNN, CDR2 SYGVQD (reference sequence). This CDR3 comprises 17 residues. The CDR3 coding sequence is TGCGCCAGCAGTGAGCCCTACCAACGACAGGTCGGGACTGAAGCTTTCTTT. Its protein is CASSEPYQRQVGTEAFF.

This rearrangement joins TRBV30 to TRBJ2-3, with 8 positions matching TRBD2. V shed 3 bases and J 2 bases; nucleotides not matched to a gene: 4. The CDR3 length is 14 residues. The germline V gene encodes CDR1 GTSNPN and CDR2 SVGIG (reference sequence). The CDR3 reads CAWSPGGPTDTQYF. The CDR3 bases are TGTGCCTGGAGCCCGGGGGGGCCCACAGATACGCAGTATTTT.

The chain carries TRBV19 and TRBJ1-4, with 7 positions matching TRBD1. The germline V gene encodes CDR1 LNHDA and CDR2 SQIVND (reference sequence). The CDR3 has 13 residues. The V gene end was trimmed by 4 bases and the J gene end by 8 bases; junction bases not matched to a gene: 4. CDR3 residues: CASSRDRGEKLFF. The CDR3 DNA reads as TGTGCCAGTAGTAGGGACAGAGGGGAAAAACTGTTTTTT.

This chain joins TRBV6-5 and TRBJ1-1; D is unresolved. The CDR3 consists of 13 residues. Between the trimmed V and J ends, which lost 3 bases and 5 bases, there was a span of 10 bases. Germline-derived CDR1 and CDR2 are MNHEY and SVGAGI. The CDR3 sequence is CASSYIAETEAFF. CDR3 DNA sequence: TGTGCCAGCAGTTATATCGCAGAAACTGAAGCTTTCTTT.

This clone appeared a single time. This CDR3 is CASSLGSPRNEQFF. The DNA of the CDR3 is TGTGCCAGCAGCCTAGGGAGCCCCCGAAATGAGCAGTTCTTC. The rearrangement joins TRBV11-2 to TRBJ2-1; a possible D gene is TRBD2 (5 bases). The CDR3 length is 14 residues. Germline lookup yields CDR1 SGHAT and CDR2 FQNNGV. Trimming left V 5 bases short and J 7 bases short, with 15 bases between.

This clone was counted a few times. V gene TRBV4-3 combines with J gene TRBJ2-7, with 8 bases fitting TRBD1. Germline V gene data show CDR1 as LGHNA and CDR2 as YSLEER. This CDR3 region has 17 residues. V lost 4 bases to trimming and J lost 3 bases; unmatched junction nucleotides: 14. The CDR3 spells CASSPNPGQGALYEQYF. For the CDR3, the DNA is TGCGCCAGCAGCCCTAACCCAGGGCAGGGGGCTCTCTACGAGCAGTACTTC.

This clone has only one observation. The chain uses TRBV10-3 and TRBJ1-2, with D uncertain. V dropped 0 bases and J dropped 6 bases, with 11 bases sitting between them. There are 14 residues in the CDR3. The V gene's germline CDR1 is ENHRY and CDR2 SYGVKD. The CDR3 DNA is TGTGCCATCAGTGAGTCCCGAAACCGGGATGGCTACACCTTC. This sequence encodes CAISESRNRDGYTF.

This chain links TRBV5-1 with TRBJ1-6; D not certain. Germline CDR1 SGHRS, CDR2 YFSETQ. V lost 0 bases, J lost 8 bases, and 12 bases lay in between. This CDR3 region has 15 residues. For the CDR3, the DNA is TGCGCCAGCAGCTTGGCCGGACTCGCCTATTCACCCCTCCACTTT. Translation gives CASSLAGLAYSPLHF. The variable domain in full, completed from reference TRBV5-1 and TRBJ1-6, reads KAGVTQTPRYLIKTRGQQVTLSCSPISGHRSVSWYQQTPGQGLQFLFEYFSETQRNKGNFPGRFSGRQFSNSRSEMNVSTLELGDSALYLCASSLAGLAYSPLHFGNGTRLTVT.

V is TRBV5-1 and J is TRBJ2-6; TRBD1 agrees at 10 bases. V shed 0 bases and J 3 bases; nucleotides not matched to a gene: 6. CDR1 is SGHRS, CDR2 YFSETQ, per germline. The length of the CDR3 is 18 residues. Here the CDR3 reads CASSLVGQGSGGANVLTF. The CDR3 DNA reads TGCGCCAGCAGCTTGGTGGGACAGGGGTCTGGTGGGGCCAACGTCCTGACTTTC.

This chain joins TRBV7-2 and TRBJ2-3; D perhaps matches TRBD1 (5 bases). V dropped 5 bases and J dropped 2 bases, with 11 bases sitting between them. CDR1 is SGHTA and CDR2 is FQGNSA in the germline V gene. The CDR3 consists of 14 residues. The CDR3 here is CASSATGSTDTQYF. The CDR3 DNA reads TGTGCCAGCAGCGCCACAGGTTCCACAGATACGCAGTATTTT.

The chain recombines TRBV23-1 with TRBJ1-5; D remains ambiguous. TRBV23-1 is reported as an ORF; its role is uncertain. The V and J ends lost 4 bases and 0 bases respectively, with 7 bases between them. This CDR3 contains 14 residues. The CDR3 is CASSRRSSNQPQHF. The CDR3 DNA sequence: TGCGCCAGCAGTCGTAGGAGTAGCAATCAGCCCCAGCATTTT.

The CDR3 DNA reads as TGTGCCAGCACGAGGACAGGCGGAAACACCATATATTTT. As protein: CASTRTGGNTIYF. This rearrangement joins TRBV6-5 to TRBJ1-3, with TRBD1 identical over 7 bases. The CDR3 length is 13 residues. After removal of 7 bases from V and 4 bases from J, the junction contained 4 bases not matched to a gene. Per germline, CDR1 MNHEY and CDR2 SVGAGI.

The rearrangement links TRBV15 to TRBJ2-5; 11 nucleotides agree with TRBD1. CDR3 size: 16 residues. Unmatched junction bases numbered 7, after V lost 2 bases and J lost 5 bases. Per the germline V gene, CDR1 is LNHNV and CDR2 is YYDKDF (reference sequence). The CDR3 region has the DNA TGTGCCACCAGCAGACGGACAGGGGGCATAATTGAGACCCAGTACTTC. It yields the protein CATSRRTGGIIETQYF.

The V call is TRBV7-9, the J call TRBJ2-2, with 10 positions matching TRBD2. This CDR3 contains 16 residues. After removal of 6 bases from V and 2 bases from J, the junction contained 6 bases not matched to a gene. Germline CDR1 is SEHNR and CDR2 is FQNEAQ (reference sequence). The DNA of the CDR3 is TGTGCCAGCAGTCCGAGCGGGAGGGCCAACACCGGGGAGCTGTTTTTT. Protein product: CASSPSGRANTGELFF.

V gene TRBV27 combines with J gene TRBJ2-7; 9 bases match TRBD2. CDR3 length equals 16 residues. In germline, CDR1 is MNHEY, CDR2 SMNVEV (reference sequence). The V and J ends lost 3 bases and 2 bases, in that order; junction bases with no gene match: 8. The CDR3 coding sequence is TGTGCCAGCAGTTTCGGTTCGGCGGGAGGGCCCTACGAGCAGTACTTC. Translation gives CASSFGSAGGPYEQYF.

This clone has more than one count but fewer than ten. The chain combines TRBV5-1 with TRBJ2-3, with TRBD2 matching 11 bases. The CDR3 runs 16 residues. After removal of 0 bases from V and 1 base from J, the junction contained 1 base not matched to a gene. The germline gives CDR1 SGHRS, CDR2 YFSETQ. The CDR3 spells CASSLVAGGGTDTQYF. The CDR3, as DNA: TGCGCCAGCAGCTTGGTAGCGGGAGGGGGCACAGATACGCAGTATTTT.